A selection of T cell receptor beta chains follows, all from one sample in a study of cytomegalovirus exposure and HLA in healthy donors. Measured with immunoSEQ multiplex PCR; TCRdb has only the in-frame clones, and not every one. The sample consists of some 120,000 clones, approximately 89% of them appearing once. The source material was PBMCs. The origin of the receptors is a man younger than 40 in good health and CMV-seronegative. CDR3s include the opening cysteine and the closing phenylalanine or tryptophan. Fields, in order: J gene, D gene, clone size, V gene, CDR3 protein, CDR3 DNA. The D gene is left open where the match is weak. Clone size is shown for a subset of rows, as once, few, many or a class of expanded clone.

>TRBJ1-2|TRBD1|NA|TRBV4-2
CASNTQGAGGYTF
TGTGCCAGCAACACGCAGGGGGCGGGTGGCTACACCTTC
>TRBJ1-3|NA|NA|TRBV11-3
CASSGRASGNTIYF
TGTGCCAGCAGCGGTCGAGCGTCTGGAAACACCATATATTTT
>TRBJ1-6|NA|NA|TRBV18
CASSSQRGARTYNSPLHF
TGTGCCAGCTCATCCCAGCGGGGGGCTAGGACCTATAATTCACCCCTCCACTTT
>TRBJ2-7|NA|NA|TRBV27
CASSLGGTAYEQYF
TGTGCCAGCAGTTTAGGAGGGACAGCTTACGAGCAGTACTTC
>TRBJ2-4|NA|NA|TRBV7-2
CASTNKDDRRTRSNIQYF
TGTGCCAGCACCAACAAGGACGACAGGCGGACTCGATCAAACATTCAGTACTTC
>TRBJ1-4|NA|NA|TRBV25-1
CASSVPRGANEKLFF
TGTGCCAGCAGTGTCCCCAGAGGAGCTAATGAAAAACTGTTTTTT
>TRBJ1-4|NA|NA|TRBV27
CASSGPITGSEKLFF
TGTGCCAGCAGTGGACCCATAACGGGGAGTGAAAAACTGTTTTTT
>TRBJ1-3|NA|NA|TRBV19
CASRMTLASGNTIYF
TGTGCCAGTAGGATGACTTTAGCCTCTGGAAACACCATATATTTT
>TRBJ2-7|NA|NA|TRBV5-4
CASSWTVQDSYEQYF
TGTGCCAGCAGCTGGACAGTGCAAGACTCCTACGAGCAGTACTTC
>TRBJ1-6|NA|NA|TRBV27
CASTTAGRSSYNSPLHF
TGTGCCAGCACTACCGCTGGAAGGAGCTCCTATAATTCACCCCTCCACTTT
>TRBJ1-1|NA|NA|TRBV5-1
CASRLPGGDTEAFF
TGCGCCAGCAGGCTTCCCGGGGGAGACACTGAAGCTTTCTTT
>TRBJ1-2|NA|NA|TRBV4-1
CASSQDPSRGQGGYTF
TGCGCCAGCAGCCAAGATCCCAGCAGGGGCCAAGGTGGCTACACCTTC
>TRBJ2-7|NA|NA|TRBV27
CASSQGYEQYF
TGTGCCAGCAGCCAGGGCTACGAGCAGTACTTC
>TRBJ2-3|NA|NA|TRBV28
CASSLLSRLGTDTQYF
TGTGCCAGCAGTTTATTGTCCAGGCTCGGCACAGATACGCAGTATTTT
>TRBJ2-7|TRBD1|NA|TRBV4-1
CASSQGRTGNSYEQYF
TGCGCCAGCAGCCAAGGCCGGACAGGGAACTCCTACGAGCAGTACTTC
>TRBJ2-2|NA|NA|TRBV7-2
CASSLGGNANTGELFF
TGTGCCAGCAGCTTAGGAGGTAACGCGAACACCGGGGAGCTGTTTTTT
>TRBJ2-2|NA|many|TRBV14
CASSPAWAPGELFF
TGTGCCAGCAGCCCGGCGTGGGCTCCCGGGGAGCTGTTTTTT
>TRBJ1-1|TRBD1|NA|TRBV6-5
CASSYNRGDFEAFF
TGTGCCAGCAGTTACAACAGGGGGGATTTTGAAGCTTTCTTT
>TRBJ2-1|TRBD1|NA|TRBV11-3
CASSLLGSGTEEQFF
TGTGCCAGCAGCTTACTCGGGTCCGGGACAGAGGAGCAGTTCTTC
>TRBJ1-6|TRBD1|NA|TRBV6-1
CASSEGQENSPLHF
TGTGCCAGCAGTGAGGGACAGGAAAATTCACCCCTCCACTTT
>TRBJ2-7|TRBD1|NA|TRBV5-4
CASSYPGQGNEQYF
TGTGCCAGCAGCTACCCGGGACAGGGAAACGAGCAGTACTTC
>TRBJ1-5|TRBD1|NA|TRBV7-2
CASSLMTGNNQPQHF
TGTGCCAGCAGCTTAATGACAGGGAACAATCAGCCCCAGCATTTT
>TRBJ1-1|TRBD1|few|TRBV14
CASSHMTGTGGKVAEAFF
TGTGCCAGCAGTCATATGACCGGGACAGGGGGAAAAGTGGCTGAAGCTTTCTTT
>TRBJ1-1|NA|once|TRBV14
CASSRVRGDMNTEAFF
TGTGCCAGCAGCCGGGTACGTGGGGACATGAACACTGAAGCTTTCTTT
>TRBJ1-6|NA|NA|TRBV15
CATSKGGPSSPLHF
TGTGCCACCAGCAAGGGAGGGCCTAGTTCGCCCCTCCACTTT
>TRBJ2-1|TRBD2|NA|TRBV5-1
CASSSHEGLAGADEQFF
TGCGCCAGCAGCTCTCATGAGGGACTAGCGGGGGCGGATGAGCAGTTCTTC
>TRBJ1-1|NA|NA|TRBV7-9
CASSLRQSTEAFF
TGTGCCAGCAGCTTGAGACAGAGCACTGAAGCTTTCTTT
>TRBJ2-2|NA|NA|TRBV7-2
CASSIALTNTGELFF
TGTGCCAGCAGCATAGCCCTAACGAACACCGGGGAGCTGTTTTTT
>TRBJ2-7|NA|NA|TRBV7-2
CASSLGGGGYEQYF
TGTGCCAGCAGCTTAGGTGGGGGAGGTTACGAGCAGTACTTC
>TRBJ1-1|TRBD1|NA|TRBV11-2
CASSARQGSDTEAFF
TGTGCCAGCAGCGCCCGACAGGGGAGCGACACTGAAGCTTTCTTT
>TRBJ2-7|NA|NA|TRBV7-6
CASSLGDTTYEQYF
TGTGCCAGCAGCTTAGGGGACACAACCTACGAGCAGTACTTC
>TRBJ2-7|NA|few|TRBV4-1
CASSMWAHEQYF
TGCGCCAGCTCCATGTGGGCCCACGAGCAGTACTTC
>TRBJ2-3|NA|NA|TRBV6-1
CASSESNSPQYF
TGTGCCAGCAGTGAATCGAACTCCCCGCAGTATTTT
>TRBJ2-1|NA|NA|TRBV4-2
CASSRQNEQFF
TGTGCCAGCAGCCGACAGAATGAGCAGTTCTTC
>TRBJ2-3|TRBD2|NA|TRBV5-1
CASSSSRTSGDTDTQYF
TGCGCCAGCAGCTCTTCCCGGACTAGCGGGGACACAGATACGCAGTATTTT
>TRBJ1-3|TRBD1|NA|TRBV7-9
CASSRQGPSGNTIYF
TGTGCCAGCAGCCGACAGGGGCCCTCTGGAAACACCATATATTTT
>TRBJ1-2|NA|once|TRBV4-3
CASSQDVARNYGYTF
TGCGCCAGCAGCCAAGATGTTGCGAGAAACTATGGCTACACCTTC
>TRBJ2-3|NA|NA|TRBV28
CASSSIGTPDTDTQYF
TGTGCCAGCAGTTCAATCGGGACACCCGACACAGATACGCAGTATTTT
>TRBJ1-3|NA|NA|TRBV6-5
CASSSGSSGNTIYF
TGTGCCAGCAGTTCGGGAAGCTCTGGAAACACCATATATTTT
>TRBJ1-6|TRBD1|NA|TRBV7-2
CASSPGQSFSPLHF
TGTGCCAGCAGCCCGGGACAGTCGTTTTCACCCCTCCACTTT
>TRBJ2-7|TRBD1|NA|TRBV15
CATSGEPGTANSYEQYF
TGTGCCACCAGCGGCGAACCCGGGACAGCGAATTCCTACGAGCAGTACTTC
>TRBJ1-2|TRBD1|NA|TRBV6-5
CASSENRGDYGYTF
TGTGCCAGCAGTGAAAACAGGGGAGACTATGGCTACACCTTC
>TRBJ2-3|NA|NA|TRBV7-9
CASSIGDYTDTQYF
TGTGCCAGCAGCATCGGAGATTACACAGATACGCAGTATTTT
>TRBJ2-7|TRBD2|NA|TRBV27
CASSGGWREDRPYEQYF
TGTGCCAGCAGCGGGGGTTGGCGGGAGGACCGCCCCTACGAGCAGTACTTC
>TRBJ1-4|NA|NA|TRBV6-5
CASSLRVSSEKLFF
TGTGCCAGCAGTCTCAGGGTATCAAGTGAAAAACTGTTTTTT
>TRBJ1-1|TRBD1|NA|TRBV16
CASSLRDRGLNTEAFF
TGTGCCAGCAGCCTCCGGGACAGGGGGCTTAATACTGAAGCTTTCTTT
>TRBJ2-7|NA|NA|TRBV7-9
CASSSQGATVYEQYF
TGTGCCAGCAGCTCCCAAGGGGCTACAGTCTACGAGCAGTACTTC
>TRBJ2-7|NA|NA|TRBV19
CASSPIDSYEQYF
TGTGCCAGTAGCCCTATTGACTCCTACGAGCAGTACTTC
>TRBJ1-2|NA|NA|TRBV27
CASSLYQGSLDGYTF
TGTGCCAGCAGTTTATACCAGGGATCCTTGGATGGCTACACCTTC
>TRBJ2-7|NA|NA|TRBV6-6
CASSPGLPDEQYF
TGTGCCAGCAGCCCCGGACTTCCAGACGAGCAGTACTTC
>TRBJ2-1|NA|NA|TRBV6-1
CASRVGRVLYNEQFF
TGTGCCAGCAGAGTGGGCAGGGTACTCTACAATGAGCAGTTCTTC
>TRBJ2-2|NA|NA|TRBV6-1
CATSLGELFF
TGTGCCACCTCCTTGGGGGAGCTGTTTTTT
>TRBJ2-3|NA|NA|TRBV9
CASSVGAGRTDTQYF
TGTGCCAGCAGCGTAGGCGCAGGGAGGACAGATACGCAGTATTTT
>TRBJ1-1|NA|NA|TRBV5-6
CASSLAYTEAFF
TGTGCCAGCAGCTTGGCATACACTGAAGCTTTCTTT
>TRBJ1-5|NA|once|TRBV5-1
CASSLDNPSNQPQHF
TGCGCCAGCAGCTTGGACAATCCTAGCAATCAGCCCCAGCATTTT
>TRBJ2-3|TRBD2|NA|TRBV9
CASSRLASFTDTQYF
TGTGCCAGCAGCAGACTAGCGTCTTTCACAGATACGCAGTATTTT
>TRBJ2-2|NA|NA|TRBV10-1
CASRRDGGELFF
TGCGCCAGCAGGAGGGATGGCGGGGAGCTGTTTTTT
>TRBJ1-6|NA|NA|TRBV5-1
CASSLGQTYSPLHF
TGCGCCAGCAGCTTGGGACAGACCTATTCACCCCTCCACTTT